The 27 T cell receptor beta chains in this list originate from one sample, sequenced in a study of metastatic and nonmetastatic thyroid tumors. All patients reached thyroid surgery having received no treatment beforehand. TCRdb reprocessed the PCR reads via MiXCR. The table has tens of thousands of clones, roughly 25% seen once. Material for sequencing was blood. The receptors were sampled from a female donor with papillary thyroid cancer or a benign thyroid nodule (not recorded which). Some clones in this sample may be carry-over from other donors' samples.

In this sample, this clone is medium-sized. The V gene is TRBV28, the J gene TRBJ2-7; a possible D gene is TRBD1 (5 bases). Deletions cut 5 bases from V and 4 bases from J, with 15 bases between. The CDR3 extends over 14 amino acids. Per germline, CDR1 MDHEN and CDR2 SYDVKM. CDR3 DNA: TGTGCCAGCAGTCTCCCCGGGCCAGGGTACGAGCAGTACTTC. Translating it yields CASSLPGPGYEQYF.

About this clone: The junction differs from germline at one of its ends, possibly a read error. The chain's CDR3 is CGSSLWTGGNTAVFF. CDR3 sequence (DNA): TGTGGCAGCAGTCTCTGGACAGGGGGAAACACTGCAGTTTTCTTT. The rearrangement uses TRBV28 and TRBJ1-1, with 10 bases that match TRBD1. The germline V gene encodes CDR1 MDHEN and CDR2 SYDVKM. There are 15 residues in the CDR3.

There are many counts of this clone. The chain joins TRBV4-3 to TRBJ1-4; tentative D call: TRBD1 (5 bases). Germline CDR1 and CDR2: LGHNA and YSLEER. V shed 1 base and J shed 3 bases, with 6 bases lying between them. The CDR3 sequence is 14 residues long. CDR3 sequence reads: CASSQGGANEKLFF. The DNA for the CDR3 is TGCGCCAGCAGCCAAGGGGGGGCTAATGAAAAACTGTTTTTT.

The chain has TRBV4-2 and TRBJ1-6; D unresolved. V was pared by 0 bases and J by 9 bases, with 6 bases between. The CDR3 is 13 amino acids. From germline, CDR1 is LGHNA and CDR2 YNFKEQ. CDR3 DNA sequence: TGTGCCAGCAGCCAAGACGGGAGTTCACCCCTCCACTTT. Its protein product is CASSQDGSSPLHF.

This clone was detected a few times. The chain employs TRBV6-1 and TRBJ2-7, with D unclear. The germline V and J ends were trimmed by 4 bases and 4 bases, with 11 bases remaining between them. Germline CDR1 is MNHNS and CDR2 is SASEGT. The CDR3 length is 13 residues. This chain's CDR3 is CASSVRRAYEQYF. The CDR3 DNA sequence: TGTGCCAGCAGTGTGCGGAGAGCGTACGAGCAGTACTTC.

This clone was picked up many times. CDR3 sequence: CASKGTFYEQYF. CDR3 nucleotide sequence: TGTGCTTCGAAGGGGACCTTTTACGAGCAGTACTTC. V usage is TRBV2 and J usage is TRBJ2-7; D might be TRBD1 or TRBD2, each matching 5 bases. This CDR3 contains 12 residues. CDR1 and CDR2 from the germline V gene are SNHLY and FYNNEI. Full variable domain (outside the CDR3, taken from reference TRBV2 and TRBJ2-7): EPEVTQTPSHQVTQMGQEVILRCVPISNHLYFYWYRQILGQKVEFLVSFYNNEISEKSEIFDDQFSVERPDGSNFTLKIRSTKLEDSAMYFCASKGTFYEQYFGPGTRLTVT.

By frequency in the sample, this clone is medium-sized. This chain connects TRBV28 to TRBJ1-6, with TRBD1 identical over 9 bases. In germline, CDR1 is MDHEN, CDR2 SYDVKM. The CDR3 loop spans 14 amino acids. J gave up 10 bases and V 5 bases, and 6 bases lay outside the gene matches. In nucleotides, the CDR3 is TGTGCCAGCAGTCCCGGGACAGGGAGATCACCCCTCCACTTT. Its protein is CASSPGTGRSPLHF.

In its sample, this clone is medium-sized. This chain links TRBV6-1 with TRBJ2-7, with 8 bases identical to TRBD2. V trimming: 6 bases; J trimming: 4 bases; junction bases outside the gene matches: 5. Germline V lookup: CDR1 MNHNS, CDR2 SASEGT. The CDR3 has 13 residues. The CDR3 nucleotides are TGTGCCAGCAGCGAGCGGGAGACATACGAGCAGTACTTC. It encodes CASSERETYEQYF.

This clone has ten or more counts. V is TRBV24-1 and J is TRBJ1-5; D is uncertain. Germline V gene sequence: CDR1 KGHDR, CDR2 SFDVKD. V was shortened by 4 bases and J by 1 base, with 4 bases between the two germline ends. The CDR3 has 13 amino acids. CDR3 sequence reads: CATSDGSNQPQHF. CDR3 nucleotide sequence: TGTGCCACCAGTGACGGGAGCAATCAGCCCCAGCATTTT.

Comment on this clone: The junction does not match germline at one end; this may be a read error. The chain combines TRBV30 with TRBJ2-7, with unresolved D. There are 12 residues in the CDR3. Looked up from germline, CDR1 is GTSNPN and CDR2 is SVGIG (reference sequence). In nucleotides, the CDR3 is TGTGCCTGGAGTAGACAAGAGTACGATCAGTACTTC. Its translation is CAWSRQEYDQYF.

V gene TRBV20-1 combines with J gene TRBJ2-3; weak D call: TRBD2 (6 bases). The germline V and J ends were trimmed by 0 bases and 1 base, with 23 bases remaining between them. The CDR3 contains 19 residues. Germline V CDR1 and CDR2: DFQATT, SNEGSKA (reference sequence). The CDR3 nucleotides read TGCAGTGCTAGAGATCTGGCTCTGGCGGGATACCCTCGCACAGATACGCAGTATTTT. Translating gives CSARDLALAGYPRTDTQYF.

V and J are TRBV30 and TRBJ1-1, with D uncertain. There are 11 residues in the CDR3. V was cut by 5 bases and J by 0 bases, with 4 bases left in between. The germline V gene encodes CDR1 GTSNPN and CDR2 SVGIG (reference sequence). The CDR3 DNA sequence: TGTGCCTGGCACCTGAACACTGAAGCTTTCTTT. Its protein is CAWHLNTEAFF.

The sample holds many counts of this clone. The chain couples TRBV20-1 to TRBJ2-7; 7 bases are shared with TRBD1. Germline V CDR1 and CDR2: DFQATT, SNEGSKA (reference sequence). Trimming removed 1 base from V and 3 bases from J; junction bases left unmatched: 0. The CDR3 has 12 residues. CDR3 protein: CSARAGGYEQYF. The CDR3 DNA reads as TGCAGTGCTAGAGCAGGGGGCTACGAGCAGTACTTC.

This clone was observed a few times. A much larger clonotype is one base distant, so this may be a read error. The rearrangement uses TRBV5-4 and TRBJ1-2, with D possibly TRBD1 on 5 matching bases. Germline CDR1 SGHNT, CDR2 YYREEE (reference sequence). V lost 0 bases and J lost 4, with 10 bases in between. This CDR3 is built from 14 residues. The CDR3 DNA is TGTGCCAGCAGCTTGGGGGGGGATATCTATGGCTACACCTTC. It encodes CASSLGGDIYGYTF.

As to this clone: This CDR3 is missing its conserved last phenylalanine or tryptophan, likely due to a read error. The V call is TRBV20-1, the J call TRBJ2-5; D might be TRBD2 (6 bases). There are 14 residues in the CDR3. Trimming took off 6 bases at V and 2 bases at J, with 16 bases between the two ends. From germline, CDR1 is DFQATT and CDR2 SNEGSKA (reference sequence). In DNA form, the CDR3 reads TGCAGTGCCCCCCTAGCGTGGCCTCAAGAGACCCAGTACTGC. This translates into CSAPLAWPQETQYC.

This clone was observed many times. The chain is built from TRBV9 and TRBJ1-5; D might be TRBD1 (6 bases). From germline, CDR1 is SGDLS and CDR2 YYNGEE. The V gene lost 7 bases and the J gene lost 11 bases, with 16 bases spanning the gap. The CDR3 sequence is 12 residues long. The CDR3 reads CASARGRESQHF. The CDR3 nucleotides are TGTGCCAGCGCCCGGGGGCGCGAGTCCCAGCATTTT.

In this sample, this clone turned up many times. The rearrangement links TRBV15 to TRBJ2-3, with 7 bases identical to TRBD1. The CDR3 extends over 16 amino acids. J gave up 1 base and V 0 bases, and 4 bases lay outside the gene matches. Germline CDR1 and CDR2: LNHNV and YYDKDF (reference sequence). CDR3 nucleotide sequence: TGTGCCACCAGCAGAGATCGACAGGGCGGCACAGATACGCAGTATTTT. It specifies CATSRDRQGGTDTQYF.

V is TRBV30 and J is TRBJ2-7; D is perhaps TRBD1 (6 bases). Trimming left V 3 bases short and J 2 bases short, with 11 bases between. This CDR3 region has 13 residues. From germline, CDR1 is GTSNPN and CDR2 SVGIG (reference sequence). The CDR3 DNA reads as TGTGCCTGGAGCCCAGGGGACACCTACGAGCAGTACTTC. Residues: CAWSPGDTYEQYF. Full variable domain (missing parts from reference TRBV30 and TRBJ2-7): SQTIHQWPATLVQPVGSPLSLECTVEGTSNPNLYWYRQAAGRGLQLLFYSVGIGQISSEVPQNLSASRPQDRQFILSSKKLLLSDSGFYLCAWSPGDTYEQYFGPGTRLTVT.

With respect to this clone: An end of the junction differs from the germline gene, which may be a read error. The chain is built from TRBV27 and TRBJ2-3, with TRBD1 as a possible D gene (6 bases). CDR1 and CDR2 from the germline V gene are MNHEY and SMNVEV (reference sequence). The CDR3 totals 15 residues. The DNA of the CDR3 is TGTGACAGCAGCCTTCAGACTCCCCTGACAGGTACGCAGTATTTT. Its translation is CDSSLQTPLTGTQYF.

Relative to its sample, this clone is medium-sized. Other DNA sequences in this specimen translate into the identical CDR3. This chain joins TRBV6-2 or TRBV6-3 and TRBJ1-5; 11 bases align to TRBD1. The CDR3 is 14 amino acids. Trimming cost V 4 bases and J 7 bases; bases outside gene matches: 3. Per germline, CDR1 MNHEY and CDR2 SVGEGT. The CDR3 here is CASSSGTGGQPQHF. CDR3 nucleotide sequence: TGTGCCAGCAGTTCCGGGACAGGGGGACAGCCCCAGCATTTT.

J is TRBJ1-5 and V is TRBV12-3 or TRBV12-4, with D perhaps matching TRBD1 (5 bases). The CDR3 is 15 residues long. V lost 6 bases to trimming and J lost 5 bases, with 17 bases between them. The DNA of the CDR3 is TGTGCCAGCAGCCCGCTACCCCGGGGCCATCAGCCCCAGCATTTT. Residues: CASSPLPRGHQPQHF.

This clone showed up many times. The rearrangement links TRBV12-3 or TRBV12-4 to TRBJ1-1; perhaps TRBD1 as D (6 bases). Trimming pared 5 bases from V and 7 bases from J, leaving 11 bases between. There are 12 residues in the CDR3. For the CDR3, the DNA is TGTGCCAGCAGTCTAGAAGGGGGTGAAGCTTTCTTT. Translation: CASSLEGGEAFF.

This clone has at least ten counts. V is TRBV28 and J is TRBJ2-1; the D gene is possibly TRBD2 (5 bases). Trimming took off 4 bases at V and 6 bases at J, with 19 bases between the two ends. CDR1 is MDHEN, CDR2 SYDVKM, per germline. This CDR3 contains 16 residues. The chain's CDR3 is CASSSQRTPAGNEQFF. The CDR3 DNA sequence: TGTGCCAGCAGTTCACAGCGGACTCCGGCCGGCAATGAGCAGTTCTTC.

This clone was found once. The V and J genes are TRBV11-2 and TRBJ1-2; 8 nucleotides match TRBD1. The CDR3 loop spans 15 amino acids. V shed 7 bases and J 2 bases; nucleotides not matched to a gene: 9. In germline, CDR1 is SGHAT, CDR2 FQNNGV. CDR3 loop: CASNIGQGRNYGYTF. The CDR3 bases are TGTGCCAGCAACATAGGACAGGGCCGAAACTATGGCTACACCTTC.

This clone was seen at least ten times. The chain employs TRBV7-9 and TRBJ2-7; 10 bases line up with TRBD2. Per germline, CDR1 SEHNR and CDR2 FQNEAQ (reference sequence). With V trimmed by 1 base and J by 3 bases, 3 bases remained unmatched. CDR3 length equals 15 residues. The chain's CDR3 is CASSLVQREGYEQYF. The CDR3 DNA reads TGTGCCAGCAGCTTAGTGCAGCGGGAGGGCTACGAGCAGTACTTC. The complete variable domain, with remaining parts taken from reference TRBV7-9 and TRBJ2-7, reads DTGVSQNPRHKITKRGQNVTFRCDPISEHNRLYWYRQTLGQGPEFLTYFQNEAQLEKSRLLSDRFSAERPKGSFSTLEIQRTEQGDSAMYLCASSLVQREGYEQYFGPGTRLTVT.

The genes are TRBV20-1 and TRBJ1-2, with no clear D. The CDR3 contains 15 residues. CDR1 is DFQATT and CDR2 is SNEGSKA in the germline V gene (reference sequence). The V end was cut by 0 bases, the J end by 0 bases, with 11 bases between. DNA for the CDR3: TGCAGTGCTAGAGAATATCCCGAGGCTAACTATGGCTACACCTTC. Encoded protein: CSAREYPEANYGYTF.

This clone was picked up one time. The V gene is TRBV6-5, the J gene TRBJ2-5; the D is unclear. The V gene lost 4 bases and the J gene lost 6 bases, with 18 bases spanning the gap. The CDR3 covers 15 residues. Germline V gene lookup returns CDR1 MNHEY and CDR2 SVGAGI. The CDR3 reads CASSSLTGHGKTQYF. The CDR3 DNA follows: TGTGCCAGCAGTTCTCTAACGGGCCACGGCAAGACCCAGTACTTC.